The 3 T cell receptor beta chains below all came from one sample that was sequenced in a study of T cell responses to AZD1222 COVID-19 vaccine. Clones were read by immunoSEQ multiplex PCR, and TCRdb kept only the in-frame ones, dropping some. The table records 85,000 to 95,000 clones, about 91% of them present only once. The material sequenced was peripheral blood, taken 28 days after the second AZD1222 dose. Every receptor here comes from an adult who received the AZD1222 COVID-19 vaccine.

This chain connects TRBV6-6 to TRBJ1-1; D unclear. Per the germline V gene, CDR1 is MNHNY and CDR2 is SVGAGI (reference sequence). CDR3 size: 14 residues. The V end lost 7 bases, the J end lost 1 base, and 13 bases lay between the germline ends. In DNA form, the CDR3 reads TGTGCCAGCATTCCCCAGACTAAGAACACTGAAGCTTTCTTT. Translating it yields CASIPQTKNTEAFF.

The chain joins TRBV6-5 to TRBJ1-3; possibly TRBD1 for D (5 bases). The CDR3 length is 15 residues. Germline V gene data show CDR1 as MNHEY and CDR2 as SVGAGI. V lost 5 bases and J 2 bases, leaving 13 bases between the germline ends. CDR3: CASSTYRDPGNTIYF. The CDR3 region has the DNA TGTGCCAGCAGTACTTACCGGGACCCTGGAAACACCATATATTTT.

CDR3 bases: TGTGCCATAAGGTATCCCACAGAAAACTATGGCTACACCTTC. Encoded protein: CAIRYPTENYGYTF. The chain couples TRBV10-3 to TRBJ1-2; no reliable D call. The V gene's germline CDR1 is ENHRY and CDR2 SYGVKD. V was pared by 9 bases and J by 2 bases, with 16 bases between. The length of the CDR3 is 14 residues.